This is a list of T cell receptor beta chains from one sample in a study of CD8 T cells in ankylosing spondylitis. MiXCR, run by TCRdb on the 5' RACE reads, gives a single entry per CDR3 protein. The table lists 150,000 to 250,000 distinct CDR3 sequences, around 13% of them singletons. Specimen: blood, either unsorted or a sorted T cell fraction (not recorded which). All receptors derive from a male donor with ankylosing spondylitis or in good health (not recorded which). Both conserved end residues are part of each CDR3. A D gene is named only where the DNA matches it firmly. Rows may omit the clone size; those that give it use once, few, many or a size class.

j_gene	v_gene	d_gene	abundance	CDR3nt	CDR3aa
TRBJ2-1	TRBV2	TRBD2	.	TGTGCCAGCAGTGGGTCGGGGGGAATCTACAATGAGCAGTTCTTC	CASSGSGGIYNEQFF
TRBJ2-1	TRBV12-3/TRBV12-4	.	few	TGTGCCAGCAGTTTACTCGGGGTGGCCTACAATGAGCAGTTCTTC	CASSLLGVAYNEQFF
TRBJ1-2	TRBV7-9	.	.	TGTGCCAGCAGCTTCGGCCTGAGGTATGGCTACACCTTC	CASSFGLRYGYTF
TRBJ2-2	TRBV29-1	.	few	TGCAGCGCCGCAGGGGGGATGACCGGGGAGCTGTTTTTT	CSAAGGMTGELFF
TRBJ2-1	TRBV11-2	TRBD2	few	TGTGCCAGCAGCTTAATGGGTCGGGGGGCCTACAATGAGCAGTTCTTC	CASSLMGRGAYNEQFF
TRBJ2-1	TRBV6-5	.	few	TGTGCCAGCAGTTACGACGGGAGTCCCGCCAATGAGCAGTTCTTC	CASSYDGSPANEQFF
TRBJ2-3	TRBV21-1	.	.	TGTGCCAGCAGCTTCCACTCCCGGGACGATACGCAGTATTTT	CASSFHSRDDTQYF
TRBJ2-2	TRBV27	.	few	TGTGCCAGCAGTTCTGGGGTCAGGGGAACCGGGGAGCTGTTTTTT	CASSSGVRGTGELFF
TRBJ2-7	TRBV5-1	.	few	TGCGCCAGCAGTGGAGGGAGTCCCTACGAGCAGTACTTC	CASSGGSPYEQYF
TRBJ2-7	TRBV4-1	.	few	TGCGCCAGCAGCCAAGGCAGGGGGGCCTACGAGCAGTACTTC	CASSQGRGAYEQYF
TRBJ2-1	TRBV4-1	.	.	TGCGCCAGCAGCCGTAGACTAGACTATGAGCAGTTCTTC	CASSRRLDYEQFF
TRBJ1-2	TRBV12-3/TRBV12-4	.	.	TGTGCCAGCAGCCTTCCGGGGGGCTATGGCTACACCTTC	CASSLPGGYGYTF
TRBJ1-1	TRBV29-1	.	many	TGCAGCGTGGATCAGGGGTACGACACTGAAGCTTTCTTT	CSVDQGYDTEAFF
TRBJ2-3	TRBV5-1	.	many	TGCGCCAGCAGCTTCTGGGGATTGGAGGGCACAGATACGCAGTATTTT	CASSFWGLEGTDTQYF
TRBJ2-7	TRBV4-1	TRBD2	.	TGCGCCAGCAGCCCGTTAGCGGGAGTCGCTTACGAGCAGTACTTC	CASSPLAGVAYEQYF
TRBJ2-3	TRBV9	TRBD2	.	TGTGCCAGCAGCGGGACTAGCGGGAGTGTAGCAGATACGCAGTATTTT	CASSGTSGSVADTQYF
TRBJ2-7	TRBV5-1	TRBD1	many	TGCGCCAGCAGAGTATTCGCAGGGGGCAACTACGAGCAGTACTTC	CASRVFAGGNYEQYF
TRBJ2-1	TRBV6-1	TRBD2	few	TGTGCCAGCAGTGTTCAAGCGGGGGCCTACAATGAGCAGTTCTTC	CASSVQAGAYNEQFF
TRBJ2-1	TRBV4-1	TRBD2	.	TGCGCCAGCAGCCAAGATCGGCTAGCGGGAGCCCGCAATGAGCAGTTCTTC	CASSQDRLAGARNEQFF
TRBJ2-1	TRBV7-8	TRBD2	.	TGTGCCAGCAGCTTGATGACTAGCGGGGACAATGAGCAGTTCTTC	CASSLMTSGDNEQFF
TRBJ2-1	TRBV27	.	few	TGTGCCAGCAGCCCTATTCCGGCCTTTAACAATGAGCAGTTCTTC	CASSPIPAFNNEQFF
TRBJ1-1	TRBV2	.	.	TGTGCCAGCAGTGATGAGGGGATTTCTGAAGCTTTCTTT	CASSDEGISEAFF
TRBJ2-3	TRBV9	.	few	TGTGCCAGCAGCGTATACCAGTTCACAGATACGCAGTATTTT	CASSVYQFTDTQYF
TRBJ2-7	TRBV4-1	.	many	TGCGCCAGCAGCCAAGATCGCGGTAGCGGATACGAGCAGTACTTC	CASSQDRGSGYEQYF
TRBJ2-1	TRBV5-1	.	.	TGCGCCAGCAGCTTGGGGCCCGTGGCGGGGACCTCCTACAATGAGCAGTTCTTC	CASSLGPVAGTSYNEQFF
TRBJ1-1	TRBV20-1	TRBD1	.	TGCAGTGCTAAATTGGGGACAGGGGGCTTGAACACTGAAGCTTTCTTT	CSAKLGTGGLNTEAFF
TRBJ2-3	TRBV20-1	TRBD2	.	TGCAGTGCAAAAACTAGCGGGAGGCGGACAGATACGCAGTATTTT	CSAKTSGRRTDTQYF
TRBJ2-5	TRBV20-1	TRBD1	.	TGCAGTGCTCTGTCCGGACAGGGCGGGGAGACCCAGTACTTC	CSALSGQGGETQYF
TRBJ2-7	TRBV29-1	.	many	TGCAGCGTCTTCGTAAGGACGGTCCTTCAAACCTACGAGCAGTACTTC	CSVFVRTVLQTYEQYF
TRBJ2-3	TRBV2	.	few	TGTGCCAGCAGTGAGCCTAGCACAGATACGCAGTATTTT	CASSEPSTDTQYF
TRBJ1-1	TRBV5-5	.	few	TGTGCCAGCAGCTGGGGAGGGTTGAGCACTGAAGCTTTCTTT	CASSWGGLSTEAFF
TRBJ2-5	TRBV20-1	TRBD2	few	TGCAGTGCTGGGACTAGCGGGGCATCGTGGGAGACCCAGTACTTC	CSAGTSGASWETQYF
TRBJ1-1	TRBV25-1	.	once	TGTGCCAGCAGTGGTTGGGGGGGGAACACTGAAGTTTTCTTT	CASSGWGGNTEVFF
TRBJ2-7	TRBV20-1	.	few	TGCAGTGCTAGAGGGAAGGAGTCTAGCTTGTACGAGCAGTACTTC	CSARGKESSLYEQYF
TRBJ2-1	TRBV12-5	.	.	TGTGCTAGTGGTTTCGGGCTAACGGGTTATTCCCGACTCAATGAGCAGTTCTTC	CASGFGLTGYSRLNEQFF
TRBJ2-7	TRBV27	TRBD1	few	TGTGCCAGCAGTTTTGACAGGGGTGCGATGCAGTACTTC	CASSFDRGAMQYF
TRBJ2-1	TRBV20-1	TRBD2	few	TGCAGTGCTAGAATAGCGGGAGAAGCCGAGCAGTTCTTC	CSARIAGEAEQFF
TRBJ2-7	TRBV15	.	.	TGTGCCACCAGCAGAGGGGTATACGAGCAGTACTTC	CATSRGVYEQYF
TRBJ2-3	TRBV4-1	TRBD2	many	TGCGCCAGCAGCCCTAGCGGGAGGACAGATACGCAGTATTTT	CASSPSGRTDTQYF
TRBJ2-3	TRBV3-1	TRBD2	few	TGTGCCAGCAGCCAAGATAGTACTAGCGGGGGGGTCACAGATACGCAGTATTTT	CASSQDSTSGGVTDTQYF
TRBJ1-1	TRBV2	.	.	TGTGCCAGCAGTGAATTAGGGACTGAAGCTTTCTTT	CASSELGTEAFF
TRBJ1-1	TRBV25-1	TRBD1	.	TGTGCCAGCAGTTCACAGGGGATGGGCGTCACTGAAGCTTTCTTT	CASSSQGMGVTEAFF
TRBJ2-3	TRBV3-1	.	.	TGTGCCAGCAGCCAACCAACCCTTACTGGCACAGATACGCAGTATTTT	CASSQPTLTGTDTQYF
TRBJ2-3	TRBV5-1	TRBD2	few	TGCGCCAGCAGCTTGTCGACTAGCGGAATCACAGATACGCAGTATTTT	CASSLSTSGITDTQYF
TRBJ1-5	TRBV7-8	.	.	TGTGCCAGCAGCTTAGCGAATCAGCCCCAGCATTTT	CASSLANQPQHF
TRBJ2-3	TRBV13	.	.	TGTGCCAGCAGCTTCCGGGCGGGAACAGATACGCAGTATTTT	CASSFRAGTDTQYF
TRBJ2-5	TRBV6-5	.	once	TGTGCCAGCAGTTACTCGAAACTACACCAAGAGACCCAGTACTTC	CASSYSKLHQETQYF
TRBJ2-1	TRBV3-1	.	many	TGTGCCAGCACCCCCGGTAGGGGTGAGCAGTTCTTC	CASTPGRGEQFF
TRBJ1-2	TRBV5-5	.	.	TGTGCCAGCAGTGGGGGAATTATCGGGCAGGATGGCTACACCTTC	CASSGGIIGQDGYTF
TRBJ1-6	TRBV15	.	many	TGTGCCACCAGCAGAGATCTCGAAAATTCACCCCTCCACTTT	CATSRDLENSPLHF
TRBJ2-2	TRBV7-8	TRBD2	.	TGTGCCAGCAGCTTAGACCCTAGCGGCACGAACACCGGGGAGCTGTTTTTT	CASSLDPSGTNTGELFF
TRBJ1-1	TRBV27	.	few	TGTGCCAGCAGTTTATTGGGACCTGGGGCTGAAGCTTTCTTT	CASSLLGPGAEAFF
TRBJ2-7	TRBV3-1	TRBD1	.	TGTGCCAGCAGCCAAGGACAGGGTTGGGAGCAGTACTTC	CASSQGQGWEQYF
TRBJ1-2	TRBV6-1	.	many	TGTGCCAGCAGTGCCCAGGGCGGGAAATATGGCTACACCTTC	CASSAQGGKYGYTF
TRBJ2-7	TRBV29-1	TRBD2	many	TGCAGCGTTGAAGATCGTCCGGGGGGAGAGCAGTACTTC	CSVEDRPGGEQYF
TRBJ1-1	TRBV20-1	.	few	TGCAGTGCTAGAGTTAGTCCTTTGAACACTGAAGCTTTCTTT	CSARVSPLNTEAFF
TRBJ2-5	TRBV12-5	TRBD2	.	TGTGCTAGTGGTTTAGACACCGGGACTAGCAGGGAGACCCAGTACTTC	CASGLDTGTSRETQYF